This entry lists 31 T cell receptor beta chains sequenced from one sample in a study of T-cell memory formation after mild COVID-19. TCRdb redid the calling of the 5' RACE reads with MiXCR, one entry per CDR3 protein. This table holds about 430,000 distinct CDR3 sequences, around 24% found once. The specimen was PBMCs or a T cell subset sorted from them (not recorded which). Receptors were obtained from an adult woman who had mild COVID-19 (a few samples of this study predate the infection). Cell type and time point are not known.

The chain is built from TRBV12-3 or TRBV12-4 and TRBJ2-7; D call uncertain. V was shortened by 8 bases and J by 2 bases, with 16 bases between the two germline ends. This CDR3 is 14 amino acids long. The CDR3 DNA sequence: TGTGCCAGCGCCCTTGGCTCCGCCGCCTACGAGCAGTACTTC. Its protein product is CASALGSAAYEQYF.

V and J are TRBV7-2 and TRBJ2-3, with D hard to call. V was shortened by 0 bases and J by 2 bases, with 12 bases between the two germline ends. CDR1 and CDR2 from the germline V gene are SGHTA and FQGNSA. The CDR3 runs to 16 residues. The CDR3 DNA sequence: TGTGCCAGCAGCTTAGCGCAACAGAGAGCCACAGATACGCAGTATTTT. It translates to CASSLAQQRATDTQYF.

This clonotype showed up just a few times. The chain recombines TRBV7-9 with TRBJ2-7; the D gene could be TRBD1 or TRBD2 (5 bases each). The CDR3 runs to 17 residues. Germline CDR1 and CDR2: SEHNR and FQNEAQ (reference sequence). V was shortened by 5 bases and J by 0 bases, with 20 bases between the two germline ends. CDR3 DNA: TGTGCCAGCAGCCGGAGCCCTGGGACGCCTGACTCCTACGAGCAGTACTTC. It codes for CASSRSPGTPDSYEQYF.

The table lists this clonotype with a few counts. The chain is built from TRBV10-3 and TRBJ1-4; D not certain. The CDR3 sequence is 13 residues long. Looked up from germline, CDR1 is ENHRY and CDR2 is SYGVKD. The V end was cut by 4 bases, the J end by 4 bases, with 7 bases between. As DNA, the CDR3 is TGTGCCATCAGTGCACGGAGTAATGAAAAACTGTTTTTT. Its protein product is CAISARSNEKLFF.

This clonotype was found a few times. This chain connects TRBV6-5 to TRBJ2-7; D may be TRBD1 (6 bases). From germline, CDR1 is MNHEY and CDR2 SVGAGI. V lost 0 bases to trimming and J lost 8 bases, with 8 bases between them. The CDR3 has 12 amino acids. CDR3 protein: CASSYSRGKQYF. As DNA, the CDR3 is TGTGCCAGCAGTTACTCGAGGGGGAAGCAGTACTTC.

CDR3 nucleotide sequence: TGCAGCGTTGAAGATCAGTATAACTACGAGCAGTACTTC. Its protein is CSVEDQYNYEQYF. The rearrangement uses TRBV29-1 and TRBJ2-7; no clear D. V dropped 0 bases and J dropped 3 bases, with 9 bases sitting between them. CDR3 length: 13 residues. Germline V gives CDR1 SQVTM, CDR2 ANQGSEA.

A single count supports this clonotype. The chain is built from TRBV6-1 and TRBJ2-3; 7 nucleotides align to TRBD1. From germline, CDR1 is MNHNS and CDR2 SASEGT. V lost 8 bases to trimming and J lost 3 bases; unmatched junction nucleotides: 2. CDR3 size: 12 residues. The CDR3 sequence is CASARGTDTQYF. CDR3 bases: TGTGCCAGCGCCAGGGGGACAGATACGCAGTATTTT.

The CDR3 is CASSSDSGGNQPQHF. The DNA for the CDR3 is TGTGCCAGCAGTTCGGACAGTGGGGGCAATCAGCCCCAGCATTTT. The chain recombines TRBV27 with TRBJ1-5; D perhaps matches TRBD1 (6 bases). The V gene lost 4 bases and the J gene lost 2 bases, with 12 bases spanning the gap. Looked up from germline, CDR1 is MNHEY and CDR2 is SMNVEV (reference sequence). This CDR3 has 15 residues.

This clonotype showed up just a few times. This chain links TRBV6-5 with TRBJ2-5, with 8 bases aligning to TRBD1. In germline, CDR1 is MNHEY, CDR2 SVGAGI. V trimming: 0 bases; J trimming: 2 bases; junction bases outside the gene matches: 5. The CDR3 runs 16 residues. This chain's CDR3 is CASSYSATGAQETQYF. CDR3 in DNA: TGTGCCAGCAGTTACTCTGCGACAGGGGCACAAGAGACCCAGTACTTC.

The sample holds a few counts of this clonotype. The chain employs TRBV12-3 or TRBV12-4 and TRBJ1-2, with D unclear. V lost 4 bases and J 7 bases, leaving 13 bases between the germline ends. The CDR3 extends over 13 amino acids. In DNA, the CDR3 is TGTGCCAGCAGTTCCGCGGTCTACTTTGGCTACACCTTC. Protein sequence: CASSSAVYFGYTF.

The chain couples TRBV7-3 to TRBJ2-2, with D perhaps matching TRBD1 (6 bases). This CDR3 region has 15 residues. Germline V CDR1 and CDR2: SGHTA, FQGTGA. V lost 5 bases, J lost 2 bases, and 12 bases lay in between. The CDR3 loop is CASSPWTDNTGELFF. The CDR3 DNA sequence: TGTGCCAGCAGCCCGTGGACAGATAACACCGGGGAGCTGTTTTTT.

Only a few counts were recorded for this clonotype. The chain couples TRBV29-1 to TRBJ2-5, with 8 bases identical to TRBD2. From germline, CDR1 is SQVTM and CDR2 ANQGSEA. This CDR3 has 12 amino acids. The CDR3 region is CTVRGGRETQYF. CDR3 coding DNA: TGCACCGTCCGGGGGGGCCGGGAGACCCAGTACTTC.

The table lists this clonotype with many counts. The chain combines TRBV5-5 with TRBJ2-7; weak D call: TRBD1 (5 bases). The length of the CDR3 is 15 residues. CDR1 and CDR2 (germline): SGHKS, YYEKEE (reference sequence). Trimming cost V 0 bases and J 2 bases, with 12 bases left between them. The DNA for the CDR3 is TGTGCCAGCAGCTTGGCGAACAGGCCCCCCTACGAGCAGTACTTC. It encodes CASSLANRPPYEQYF. The whole variable domain, remainder taken from reference TRBV5-5 and TRBJ2-7, is DAGVTQSPTHLIKTRGQQVTLRCSPISGHKSVSWYQQVLGQGPQFIFQYYEKEERGRGNFPDRFSARQFPNYSSELNVNALLLGDSALYLCASSLANRPPYEQYFGPGTRLTVT.

This clonotype was seen only a few times. The rearrangement uses TRBV24-1 and TRBJ1-1; weak D call: TRBD1 (6 bases). Germline assignment: CDR1 KGHDR and CDR2 SFDVKD. The CDR3 is 13 residues long. Trimming shortened V by 6 bases and J by 4 bases, and 11 bases separated the two germline ends. The CDR3 here is CATSIKGGTEAFF. The CDR3 region has the DNA TGTGCCACCAGTATAAAGGGGGGCACTGAAGCTTTCTTT.

The chain has TRBV7-6 and TRBJ2-2; 7 bases agree with TRBD1. The V gene end was trimmed by 5 bases and the J gene end by 3 bases; junction bases not matched to a gene: 6. Germline CDR1 and CDR2: SGHVS and FNYEAQ. The CDR3 runs to 15 residues. DNA of the CDR3: TGTGCCAGCAGCCCTCGAGGGGGCTACACCGGGGAGCTGTTTTTT. Its translation is CASSPRGGYTGELFF.

This clonotype was seen more than once but under ten times. CDR3 protein: CAISPQGNQPQHF. CDR3 in DNA: TGTGCCATCAGTCCACAGGGGAATCAGCCCCAGCATTTT. This chain links TRBV10-3 with TRBJ1-5, with 7 bases lining up with TRBD1. The CDR3 extends over 13 amino acids. V shed 5 bases, J shed 4 bases, and the junction held 2 bases outside the gene matches. Germline V lookup: CDR1 ENHRY, CDR2 SYGVKD.

This clonotype came up a few times. The DNA of the CDR3 is TGTGCCAGCAGCTTACCGGGGGGCGCGAACACCGGGGAGCTGTTTTTT. Its translation is CASSLPGGANTGELFF. The J gene is TRBJ2-2, the V gene TRBV7-9; D perhaps matches TRBD2 (7 bases). Germline V CDR1 and CDR2: SEHNR, FQNEAQ (reference sequence). Trimming cost V 2 bases and J 0 bases, with 10 bases left between them. CDR3 size: 16 residues.

V gene TRBV4-3 combines with J gene TRBJ1-1, with TRBD1 identical over 9 bases. After removal of 3 bases from V and 4 bases from J, the junction contained 3 bases not matched to a gene. From germline, CDR1 is LGHNA and CDR2 YSLEER. The CDR3 loop spans 14 amino acids. In DNA, the CDR3 is TGCGCCAGCAGCCACAGACAGGGGGGCACTGAAGCTTTCTTT. Amino acids: CASSHRQGGTEAFF.

The chain carries TRBV7-9 and TRBJ2-1; the D gene is possibly TRBD2 (5 bases). The V and J ends lost 5 bases and 4 bases respectively, with 12 bases between them. The CDR3 spans 14 residues. The V gene's germline CDR1 is SEHNR and CDR2 FQNEAQ (reference sequence). Written as DNA, the CDR3 is TGTGCCAGCAGCCCCGTACTAGGATACAATGAGCAGTTCTTC. It translates to CASSPVLGYNEQFF.

The chain uses TRBV5-1 and TRBJ2-7; no clear D. V was cut by 0 bases and J by 3 bases, with 7 bases left in between. The CDR3 runs 13 residues. Germline CDR1 reads SGHRS; CDR2 reads YFSETQ. This CDR3 reads CASSLDGYYEQYF. Here the CDR3 DNA reads TGCGCCAGCAGCTTGGACGGGTACTACGAGCAGTACTTC. Looking up the rest from reference TRBV5-1 and TRBJ2-7 gives the full variable domain: KAGVTQTPRYLIKTRGQQVTLSCSPISGHRSVSWYQQTPGQGLQFLFEYFSETQRNKGNFPGRFSGRQFSNSRSEMNVSTLELGDSALYLCASSLDGYYEQYFGPGTRLTVT.

J is TRBJ2-4 and V is TRBV12-3 or TRBV12-4; 9 nucleotides line up with TRBD1. Trimming took 1 base from V and 6 from J; bases not matched to a gene: 7. This CDR3 spans 16 amino acids. The CDR3, as DNA: TGTGCCAGCAGTTTAGGCAGGACAGGGGCCGCAAACATTCAGTACTTC. Its protein is CASSLGRTGAANIQYF.

The chain couples TRBV4-2 to TRBJ2-5, with TRBD2 matching over 8 bases. Germline trimming cut 0 bases from V and 4 bases from J; bases unmatched to any gene: 19. This CDR3 region has 20 residues. Germline V gene lookup returns CDR1 LGHNA and CDR2 YNFKEQ. CDR3 protein: CASSQDLPSGRRTAVETQYF. The CDR3 DNA sequence: TGTGCCAGCAGCCAAGATCTTCCCAGCGGGAGAAGGACAGCGGTAGAGACCCAGTACTTC.

This clonotype was counted a few times. The chain is built from TRBV29-1 and TRBJ2-7, with 7 bases fitting TRBD2. CDR1 is SQVTM, CDR2 ANQGSEA, per germline. V lost 5 bases and J lost 4; bases outside the gene matches: 14. CDR3 length: 15 amino acids. CDR3 region: CSVSTGTTGPYEQYF. The CDR3 DNA reads TGCAGCGTTTCAACCGGGACTACCGGCCCATACGAGCAGTACTTC.

The chain has TRBV9 and TRBJ2-5; D perhaps matches TRBD2 (6 bases). Trimming removed 2 bases at V and 1 base at J, with 9 bases between. The germline V gene encodes CDR1 SGDLS and CDR2 YYNGEE. This CDR3 is 14 amino acids long. The CDR3 region has the DNA TGTGCCAGCAGCGTCGGGGGTTTCCAAGAGACCCAGTACTTC. Translated: CASSVGGFQETQYF.

The chain joins TRBV7-9 to TRBJ2-3; D is unresolved. The CDR3 is made up of 14 amino acids. Trimming cost V 5 bases and J 0 bases, with 9 bases left between them. Germline CDR1 reads SEHNR; CDR2 reads FQNEAQ (reference sequence). The CDR3 nucleotides read TGTGCCAGCAGCAGACACGGAAGCACAGATACGCAGTATTTT. It encodes CASSRHGSTDTQYF.

The DNA of the CDR3 is TGTGCCAGCAGCTTAGGTTCCGGGGCTTTCAGCACTGAAGCTTTCTTT. It specifies CASSLGSGAFSTEAFF. The gene calls are TRBV7-9 and TRBJ1-1, with D maybe TRBD1 (5 bases). The V gene lost 1 base and the J gene lost 4 bases, with 16 bases spanning the gap. The length of the CDR3 is 16 residues. Germline V gives CDR1 SEHNR, CDR2 FQNEAQ (reference sequence).

The rearrangement joins TRBV29-1 to TRBJ2-6, with D perhaps matching TRBD1 (8 bases). The germline V gene has CDR1 SQVTM and CDR2 ANQGSEA. Trimming pared 4 bases from V and 0 bases from J, leaving 19 bases between. The CDR3 loop spans 18 amino acids. CDR3 loop: CSVVPLDREGSGANVLTF. CDR3 nucleotide sequence: TGCAGCGTTGTCCCCTTGGACAGGGAGGGCTCTGGGGCCAACGTCCTGACTTTC.

This chain connects TRBV24-1 to TRBJ2-1; D is perhaps TRBD1 (6 bases). Looked up from germline, CDR1 is KGHDR and CDR2 is SFDVKD. V was cut by 3 bases and J by 1 base, with 12 bases left in between. This CDR3 spans 16 amino acids. The DNA for the CDR3 is TGTGCCACCAGTGATACGAGGGGGAAATCCTACAATGAGCAGTTCTTC. Encoded protein: CATSDTRGKSYNEQFF.

This clonotype turned up a few times. V usage is TRBV6-4 and J usage is TRBJ2-3, with 8 bases identical to TRBD1. Losses at the gene ends were 4 bases for V and 5 bases for J; bases not matched to a gene: 5. This CDR3 comprises 14 residues. Germline loops: CDR1 MRHNA, CDR2 SNTAGT. The chain's CDR3 is CASSAQGAVDTQYF. Here the CDR3 DNA reads TGTGCCAGCAGTGCTCAGGGGGCAGTAGATACGCAGTATTTT.

This chain connects TRBV19 to TRBJ2-7, with 7 bases fitting TRBD2. The CDR3 has 15 amino acids. Trimming cost V 5 bases and J 1 base; bases outside gene matches: 8. CDR1 and CDR2 (germline): LNHDA, SQIVND (reference sequence). CDR3 bases: TGTGCCAGTAGTTTTCGCGGACTAGAATCCTACGAGCAGTACTTC. This gives the protein CASSFRGLESYEQYF.

In its sample, this clonotype was seen a few times. The chain uses TRBV14 and TRBJ1-5; D remains unclear. The ends were cut back, 1 base at V and 6 bases at J, with 7 bases in the middle. Per germline, CDR1 SGHDN and CDR2 FVKESK. CDR3 length equals 13 residues. The CDR3, as DNA: TGTGCCAGCAGCCAAGGAGTGGGTCAGCCCCAGCATTTT. It specifies CASSQGVGQPQHF.